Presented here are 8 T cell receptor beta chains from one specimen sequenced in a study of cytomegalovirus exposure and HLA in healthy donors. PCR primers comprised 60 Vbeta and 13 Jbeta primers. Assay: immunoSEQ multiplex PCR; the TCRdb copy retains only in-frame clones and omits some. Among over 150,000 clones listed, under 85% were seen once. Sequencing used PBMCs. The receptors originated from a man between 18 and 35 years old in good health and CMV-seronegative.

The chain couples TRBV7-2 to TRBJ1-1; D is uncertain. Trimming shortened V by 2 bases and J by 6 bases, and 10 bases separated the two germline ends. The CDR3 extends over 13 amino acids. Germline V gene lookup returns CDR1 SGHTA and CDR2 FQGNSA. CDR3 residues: CASSLNIEAEAFF. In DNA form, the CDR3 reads TGTGCCAGCAGCTTAAATATCGAGGCTGAAGCTTTCTTT. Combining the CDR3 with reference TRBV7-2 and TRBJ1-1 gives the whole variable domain GAGVSQSPSNKVTEKGKDVELRCDPISGHTALYWYRQSLGQGLEFLIYFQGNSAPDKSGLPSDRFSAERTGGSVSTLTIQRTQQEDSAVYLCASSLNIEAEAFFGQGTRLTVV.

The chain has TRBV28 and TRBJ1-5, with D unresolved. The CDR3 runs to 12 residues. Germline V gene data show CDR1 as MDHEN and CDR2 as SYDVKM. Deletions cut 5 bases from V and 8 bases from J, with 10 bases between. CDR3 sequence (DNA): TGTGCCAGCAGTCCCCCGGTTGAGCCCCAGCATTTT. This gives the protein CASSPPVEPQHF.

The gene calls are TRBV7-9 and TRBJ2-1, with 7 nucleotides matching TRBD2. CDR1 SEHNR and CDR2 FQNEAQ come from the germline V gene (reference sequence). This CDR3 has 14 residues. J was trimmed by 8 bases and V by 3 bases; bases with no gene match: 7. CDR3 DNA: TGTGCCAGCAGCTTGACTAGCAAGGACGATGAGCAGTTCTTC. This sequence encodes CASSLTSKDDEQFF.

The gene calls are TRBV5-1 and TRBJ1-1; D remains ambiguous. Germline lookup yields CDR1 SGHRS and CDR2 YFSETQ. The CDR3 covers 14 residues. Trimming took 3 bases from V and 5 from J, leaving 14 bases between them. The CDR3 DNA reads TGCGCCAGCAGCTACCCCGATCGAGGGACTGAAGCTTTCTTT. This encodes CASSYPDRGTEAFF.

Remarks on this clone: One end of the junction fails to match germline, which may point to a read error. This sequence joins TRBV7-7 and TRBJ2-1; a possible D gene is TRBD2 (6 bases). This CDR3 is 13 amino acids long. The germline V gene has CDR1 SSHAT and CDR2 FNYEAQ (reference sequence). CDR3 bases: TGTGCTAGCAGCCCAGAGGCGGGGCATGAGCAGTTCTTC. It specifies CASSPEAGHEQFF.

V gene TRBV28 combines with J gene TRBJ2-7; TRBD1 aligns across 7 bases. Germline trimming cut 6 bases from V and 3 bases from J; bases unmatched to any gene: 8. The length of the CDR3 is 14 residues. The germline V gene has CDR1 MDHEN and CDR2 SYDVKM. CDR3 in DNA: TGTGCCAGCAGCCAGGGACAGACCGGCTACGAGCAGTACTTC. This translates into CASSQGQTGYEQYF.

As DNA, the CDR3 is TGTGCCAGCAGTGCAGACAGGTTTGGCACTGAAGCTTTCTTT. It is translated as CASSADRFGTEAFF. This rearrangement joins TRBV28 to TRBJ1-1, with a weak D call TRBD1 (6 bases). The CDR3 runs 14 residues. Germline assignment: CDR1 MDHEN and CDR2 SYDVKM. V gave up 5 bases and J gave up 4 bases, with 14 bases separating them.

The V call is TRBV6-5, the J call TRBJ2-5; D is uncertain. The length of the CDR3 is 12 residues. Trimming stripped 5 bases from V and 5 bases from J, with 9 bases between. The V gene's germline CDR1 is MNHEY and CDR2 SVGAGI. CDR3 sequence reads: CASSGFSETQYF. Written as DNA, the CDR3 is TGTGCCAGCAGTGGCTTTAGCGAGACCCAGTACTTC.